This TCR beta chain comes out of a study of cytotoxic CD8 clonotypes in ibrutinib-treated CLL. Study-wide background: Productive templates per sample averaged roughly 250,000; productive rearrangements, just under 95,000. Overall study results and limits: Public clonotypes showed up rarely, and on treatment they shrank or held steady. Elevated clonality accompanied ibrutinib response, with a return toward baseline values at progression.

Germline CDR1 reads SEHNR; CDR2 reads FQNEAQ (reference sequence). CDR3 length equals 15 residues. Trimming cost V 1 base and J 4 bases; bases outside gene matches: 4. Profiling relied on immunoSEQ multiplex PCR, and the TCRdb table lists in-frame clones only, not all of them. The sample yields about 200,000 clones, about four fifths seen once. Worth noting for this clone: Its antigen is undetermined.

The chain links TRBV7-9 to TRBJ2-3, with 8 positions matching TRBD2. The sequence came from a human donor with chronic lymphocytic leukemia. The material sequenced was PBMCs, taken after 12 months of ibrutinib treatment. The CDR3 region has the DNA TGTGCCAGCAGCTTAGAACTAGCGGAAGCAGATACGCAGTATTTT. This sequence encodes CASSLELAEADTQYF.